These 26 T cell receptor beta chains came from one sample sequenced in a study of T cell responses to AZD1222 COVID-19 vaccine (dated by TCRdb to about 2021). Library construction relied on the immunoSEQ multiplex PCR assay. The clones in this table, taken by TCRdb from immuneACCESS, are in-frame only. Not every clone is retained; where verified, under half of the shortfall comes from an unresolved V gene, and the cause of the rest is unknown. The sample table contains approximately 120,000 clones; only one count was recorded for 85% to 90% of them. 28% of the sample is held by the ten biggest clonotypes. The intended sense of this specimen's time point label: baseline before first vaccination. Sequenced here: peripheral blood, sampled on day 0 of AZD1222 vaccination. Receptors originate from an adult in good health.

The chain carries TRBV14 and TRBJ1-6; possible D gene TRBD1, 6 bases. Germline V gives CDR1 SGHDN, CDR2 FVKESK. The V gene lost 4 bases and the J gene lost 10 bases, with 11 bases spanning the gap. This CDR3 is built from 13 residues. CDR3 DNA sequence: TGTGCCAGCAGCCCACAGGGTCGGTCACCCCTCCACTTT. It yields the protein CASSPQGRSPLHF.

The DNA of the CDR3 is TGTGCCAGCAGCGTAGGACAGGTTACCGGGGAGCTGTTTTTT. Protein product: CASSVGQVTGELFF. V is TRBV9 and J is TRBJ2-2, with D possibly matching TRBD1 (6 bases). Germline V lookup: CDR1 SGDLS, CDR2 YYNGEE. V lost 0 bases and J lost 5, with 8 bases in between. The CDR3 contains 14 residues.

The J gene is TRBJ2-2, the V gene TRBV7-9; either TRBD1 or TRBD2 may fit D (5 bases each). This CDR3 comprises 16 residues. CDR1 is SEHNR, CDR2 FQNEAQ, per germline (reference sequence). Trimming removed 2 bases from V and 6 bases from J, with 16 bases in between. The CDR3 reads CASSLFGTRIPGELFF. The CDR3 DNA reads as TGTGCCAGCAGCTTATTTGGGACCAGGATCCCCGGGGAGCTGTTTTTT. Combining the CDR3 with reference TRBV7-9 and TRBJ2-2 gives the whole variable domain DTGVSQNPRHKITKRGQNVTFRCDPISEHNRLYWYRQTLGQGPEFLTYFQNEAQLEKSRLLSDRFSAERPKGSFSTLEIQRTEQGDSAMYLCASSLFGTRIPGELFFGEGSRLTVL.

V and J are TRBV27 and TRBJ2-6, with 13 bases matching TRBD2. Trimming at V came to 6 bases and at J to 4 bases, leaving 9 bases not matched to a gene. Germline V gives CDR1 MNHEY, CDR2 SMNVEV (reference sequence). CDR3 length: 18 amino acids. CDR3 in amino acids: CASRLQGLAGYGANVLTF. The CDR3 DNA reads as TGTGCCAGCAGGCTCCAGGGACTAGCGGGATACGGGGCCAACGTCCTGACTTTC. The variable domain in full, completed from reference TRBV27 and TRBJ2-6, reads EAQVTQNPRYLITVTGKKLTVTCSQNMNHEYMSWYRQDPGLGLRQIYYSMNVEVTDKGDVPEGYKVSRKEKRNFPLILESPSPNQTSLYFCASRLQGLAGYGANVLTFGAGSRLTVL.

The rearrangement uses TRBV3-1 (or the pseudogene TRBV3-2) and TRBJ1-5; D gene uncertain. There are 15 residues in the CDR3. V lost 4 bases, J lost 6 bases, and 16 bases lay in between. The germline V gene has CDR1 LGHDT and CDR2 YNNKEL (reference sequence). This CDR3 reads CASSPTRRVGQPQHF. The CDR3 DNA sequence: TGTGCCAGCAGCCCCACGCGTAGGGTAGGTCAGCCCCAGCATTTT.

The V and J genes are TRBV2 and TRBJ2-5; TRBD2 matches 7 bases. The ends lost 2 bases at V and 1 base at J; junction bases unmatched: 10. The V gene's germline CDR1 is SNHLY and CDR2 FYNNEI. The CDR3 totals 17 residues. The CDR3 coding sequence is TGTGCCAGCAGTGAACCCCTAGCGGTGGGGGTCCAAGAGACCCAGTACTTC. Translating it yields CASSEPLAVGVQETQYF. Combining the CDR3 with reference TRBV2 and TRBJ2-5 gives the whole variable domain EPEVTQTPSHQVTQMGQEVILRCVPISNHLYFYWYRQILGQKVEFLVSFYNNEISEKSEIFDDQFSVERPDGSNFTLKIRSTKLEDSAMYFCASSEPLAVGVQETQYFGPGTRLLVL.

The chain joins TRBV9 to TRBJ1-1, with TRBD1 as a possible D gene (6 bases). The V gene's germline CDR1 is SGDLS and CDR2 YYNGEE. CDR3 length: 13 amino acids. Trimming pared 2 bases from V and 1 base from J, leaving 6 bases between. The CDR3 sequence: CASSVRGNTEAFF. CDR3 coding DNA: TGTGCCAGCAGCGTCAGGGGGAACACTGAAGCTTTCTTT.

This clone showed up just a few times. This chain joins TRBV27 and TRBJ1-2; D is unresolved. The CDR3 consists of 15 residues. Trimming took 5 bases from V and 4 from J, leaving 17 bases between them. CDR1 and CDR2 from the germline V gene are MNHEY and SMNVEV (reference sequence). CDR3 protein: CASSPLPGVGYGYTF. The CDR3 DNA follows: TGTGCCAGCAGTCCACTGCCCGGGGTGGGCTATGGCTACACCTTC.

The chain combines TRBV19 with TRBJ1-5; D not resolved. Deletions cut 1 base from V and 7 bases from J, with 14 bases between. This CDR3 is 15 amino acids long. Germline V gene lookup returns CDR1 LNHDA and CDR2 SQIVND (reference sequence). The CDR3 is CASSIVRQVGQPQHF. CDR3 DNA: TGTGCCAGTAGTATAGTAAGGCAGGTCGGCCAGCCCCAGCATTTT.

V usage is TRBV5-1 and J usage is TRBJ2-5, with 9 bases that match TRBD2. The trim removed 4 bases at V and 5 bases at J, leaving 12 bases unmatched. This CDR3 is 16 amino acids long. Germline values: CDR1 SGHRS, CDR2 YFSETQ. The CDR3 region is CASSPSGTPFLETQYF. CDR3 coding DNA: TGCGCCAGCAGCCCTAGCGGGACTCCCTTCTTGGAGACCCAGTACTTC. Supplemented by reference TRBV5-1 and TRBJ2-5, the full variable domain reads KAGVTQTPRYLIKTRGQQVTLSCSPISGHRSVSWYQQTPGQGLQFLFEYFSETQRNKGNFPGRFSGRQFSNSRSEMNVSTLELGDSALYLCASSPSGTPFLETQYFGPGTRLLVL.

This chain connects TRBV10-3 to TRBJ1-1, with D unclear. V lost 4 bases, J lost 1 base, and 7 bases lay in between. Germline-derived CDR1 and CDR2 are ENHRY and SYGVKD. There are 13 residues in the CDR3. The chain's CDR3 is CAISGTTNTEAFF. CDR3 nucleotides: TGTGCCATCAGTGGTACTACGAACACTGAAGCTTTCTTT.

This clone has a single count. The chain links TRBV6-5 to TRBJ1-2; TRBD1 might be the D (5 bases). The ends were cut back, 6 bases at V and 1 base at J, with 9 bases in the middle. CDR1 and CDR2 (germline): MNHEY, SVGAGI. The CDR3 runs 13 residues. This CDR3 reads CASRPDSNYGYTF. Here the CDR3 DNA reads TGTGCCAGCAGGCCCGACAGTAACTATGGCTACACCTTC.

The chain uses TRBV7-9 and TRBJ1-2; possible D gene TRBD1, 6 bases. With 3 bases removed from V and 7 bases from J, the gap between germline ends came to 21 bases. Germline CDR1 reads SEHNR; CDR2 reads FQNEAQ (reference sequence). The CDR3 has 16 amino acids. The CDR3 region is CASSLPGGGLSSGYTF. The DNA of the CDR3 is TGTGCCAGCAGCTTGCCCGGAGGGGGGTTGAGTTCTGGCTACACCTTC.

The chain couples TRBV7-9 to TRBJ1-1, with D possibly matching TRBD1 (6 bases). Looked up from germline, CDR1 is SEHNR and CDR2 is FQNEAQ (reference sequence). V lost 5 bases to trimming and J lost 0 bases, with 16 bases between them. This CDR3 has 16 amino acids. The CDR3, as DNA: TGTGCCAGCAGCCCTCGGGGGACAAGTATGAACACTGAAGCTTTCTTT. The encoded protein is CASSPRGTSMNTEAFF. Combining the CDR3 with reference TRBV7-9 and TRBJ1-1 gives the whole variable domain DTGVSQNPRHKITKRGQNVTFRCDPISEHNRLYWYRQTLGQGPEFLTYFQNEAQLEKSRLLSDRFSAERPKGSFSTLEIQRTEQGDSAMYLCASSPRGTSMNTEAFFGQGTRLTVV.

The CDR3, as DNA: TGTGCCTGGAGTCGCAGTGTAAACTATGGCTACACCTTC. Translation: CAWSRSVNYGYTF. The chain couples TRBV30 to TRBJ1-2; D unresolved. The CDR3 contains 13 residues. V was cut by 2 bases and J by 2 bases, with 9 bases left in between. CDR1 and CDR2 from the germline V gene are GTSNPN and SVGIG (reference sequence). The full variable domain, with the rest looked up from reference TRBV30 and TRBJ1-2, is SQTIHQWPATLVQPVGSPLSLECTVEGTSNPNLYWYRQAAGRGLQLLFYSVGIGQISSEVPQNLSASRPQDRQFILSSKKLLLSDSGFYLCAWSRSVNYGYTFGSGTRLTVV.

V is TRBV5-1 and J is TRBJ2-3; a weak D match, TRBD1 (6 bases). The CDR3 is 16 residues long. Germline V lookup: CDR1 SGHRS, CDR2 YFSETQ. Trimming took off 0 bases at V and 2 bases at J, with 13 bases between the two ends. The CDR3 nucleotides are TGCGCCAGCAGCTTGGGTGTAGGACAGTCCACAGATACGCAGTATTTT. Its translation is CASSLGVGQSTDTQYF.

This sequence joins TRBV6-6 and TRBJ2-1, with 8 bases aligning to TRBD2. Looked up from germline, CDR1 is MNHNY and CDR2 is SVGAGI (reference sequence). After removal of 4 bases from V and 10 bases from J, the junction contained 9 bases not matched to a gene. The CDR3 extends over 14 amino acids. CDR3 nucleotide sequence: TGTGCCAGCAGTTTAATAGCGGGAAGTCGGGAGCAGTTCTTC. Its translation is CASSLIAGSREQFF.

The rearrangement joins TRBV5-1 to TRBJ1-2; a weak D match, TRBD1 (5 bases). Between the trimmed V and J ends, which lost 5 bases and 5 bases, there was a span of 13 bases. This CDR3 spans 13 amino acids. In germline, CDR1 is SGHRS, CDR2 YFSETQ. CDR3 sequence reads: CASRPDSTYGYTF. The CDR3 DNA sequence: TGCGCCAGCAGACCCGACAGTACTTATGGCTACACCTTC.

The rearrangement uses TRBV6-5 and TRBJ1-6; D is undetermined. The germline gives CDR1 MNHEY, CDR2 SVGAGI. CDR3 size: 14 residues. Trimming shortened V by 6 bases and J by 6 bases, and 12 bases separated the two germline ends. The CDR3 loop is CASSPIYSNSPLHF. The CDR3 coding sequence is TGTGCCAGCAGCCCCATCTACAGTAATTCACCCCTCCACTTT.

The CDR3 nucleotides are TGTGCCAGCAGCCGGTTTGGGGCGGGAGATGAGCAGTTCTTC. This translates into CASSRFGAGDEQFF. V usage is TRBV7-6 and J usage is TRBJ2-1, with 7 bases that match TRBD2. This CDR3 has 14 residues. V lost 5 bases to trimming and J lost 8 bases; unmatched junction nucleotides: 9. The germline gives CDR1 SGHVS, CDR2 FNYEAQ.

This chain links TRBV9 with TRBJ2-1, with TRBD1 matching 9 bases. Trimming cost V 5 bases and J 2 bases; bases outside gene matches: 5. This CDR3 has 15 amino acids. Germline V gene data show CDR1 as SGDLS and CDR2 as YYNGEE. The CDR3 bases are TGTGCCAGCAGAAATACAGGGGGCACCTACAATGAGCAGTTCTTC. This gives the protein CASRNTGGTYNEQFF.

The chain recombines TRBV10-3 with TRBJ2-1; 7 bases match TRBD2. CDR3 length: 13 amino acids. The ends lost 11 bases at V and 4 bases at J; junction bases unmatched: 8. Germline V gene lookup returns CDR1 ENHRY and CDR2 SYGVKD. CDR3 protein: CASREGEYNEQFF. CDR3 sequence (DNA): TGTGCCTCCAGGGAGGGAGAGTACAATGAGCAGTTCTTC.

The CDR3 loop is CASSRQLAGEADTQYF. For the CDR3, the DNA is TGTGCCAGCAGCCGCCAACTAGCGGGGGAGGCAGATACGCAGTATTTT. This sequence joins TRBV14 and TRBJ2-3; TRBD2 aligns across 11 bases. The germline gives CDR1 SGHDN, CDR2 FVKESK. CDR3 length: 16 amino acids. The trim removed 4 bases at V and 4 bases at J, leaving 7 bases unmatched. The full variable domain, completed using reference TRBV14 and TRBJ2-3, is EAGVTQFPSHSVIEKGQTVTLRCDPISGHDNLYWYRRVMGKEIKFLLHFVKESKQDESGMPNNRFLAERTGGTYSTLKVQPAELEDSGVYFCASSRQLAGEADTQYFGPGTRLTVL.

The chain carries TRBV7-2 and TRBJ2-3; no clear D. The CDR3 consists of 15 residues. Per germline, CDR1 SGHTA and CDR2 FQGNSA. The V and J ends lost 4 bases and 4 bases respectively, with 15 bases between them. CDR3 protein: CASSSSRARADTQYF. CDR3 DNA sequence: TGTGCCAGCAGCTCCTCCCGGGCTAGGGCAGATACGCAGTATTTT.

The chain is built from TRBV7-2 and TRBJ2-3, with D uncertain. V dropped 4 bases and J dropped 2 bases, with 10 bases sitting between them. Germline lookup yields CDR1 SGHTA and CDR2 FQGNSA. The CDR3 is 14 residues long. CDR3 sequence: CASSSDPYTDTQYF. The CDR3 coding sequence is TGTGCCAGCAGCTCCGACCCCTACACAGATACGCAGTATTTT.

The rearrangement joins TRBV24-1 to TRBJ1-5; the D is unclear. Trimming shortened V by 3 bases and J by 9 bases, and 8 bases separated the two germline ends. Germline CDR1 is KGHDR and CDR2 is SFDVKD. This CDR3 spans 12 amino acids. The CDR3 nucleotides read TGTGCCACCAGTGATCCCCTCGGGCCCCAGCATTTT. Translation gives CATSDPLGPQHF.